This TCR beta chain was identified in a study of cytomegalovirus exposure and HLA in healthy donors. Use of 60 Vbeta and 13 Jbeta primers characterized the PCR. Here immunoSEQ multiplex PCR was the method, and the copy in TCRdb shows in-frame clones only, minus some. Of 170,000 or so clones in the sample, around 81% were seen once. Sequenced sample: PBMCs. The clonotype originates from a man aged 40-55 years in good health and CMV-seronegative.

CDR3 region: CASSQDRGTGTDTQYF. Here the CDR3 DNA reads TGCGCCAGCAGCCAAGATAGGGGGACCGGCACAGATACGCAGTATTTT. The chain has TRBV4-3 and TRBJ2-3, with a possible D match to TRBD1 (6 bases). The CDR3 is made up of 16 amino acids. V was cut by 0 bases and J by 1 base, with 11 bases left in between. CDR1 and CDR2 (germline): LGHNA, YSLEER.